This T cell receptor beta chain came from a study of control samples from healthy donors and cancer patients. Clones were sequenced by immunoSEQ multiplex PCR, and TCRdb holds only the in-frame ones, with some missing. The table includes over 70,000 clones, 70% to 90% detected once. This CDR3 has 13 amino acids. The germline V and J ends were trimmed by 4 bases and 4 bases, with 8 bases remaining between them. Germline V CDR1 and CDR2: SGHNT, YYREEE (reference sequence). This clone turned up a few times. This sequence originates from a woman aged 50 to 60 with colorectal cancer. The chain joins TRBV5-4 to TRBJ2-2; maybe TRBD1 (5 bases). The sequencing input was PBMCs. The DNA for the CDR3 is TGTGCCAGCAGCCGAGACAGCACCGGGGAGCTGTTTTTT. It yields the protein CASSRDSTGELFF.